These 4 T cell receptor beta chains came from one sample sequenced in a study of molecular identifiers for immune sequencing clone quantification. MiXCR, applied by TCRdb to the PCR reads, yields one record per CDR3 protein. This sample yields approximately 500,000 distinct CDR3 sequences, of which roughly 26% are seen a single time; roughly 0.77% belongs to the top ten. The sample was naive CD8+ T cells from blood, with Jurkat cell RNA spiked in. Noted subset: FACS-sorted CD8+CD4-CCR7+CD45RA+ naive T cells. Receptor source: a human donor in good health. Some libraries in this study had Jurkat cell RNA spiked in.

V usage is TRBV6-2 or TRBV6-3 and J usage is TRBJ2-2, with 7 bases aligning to TRBD2. Losses at the gene ends were 3 bases for V and 5 bases for J; bases not matched to a gene: 9. The CDR3 covers 16 residues. Per the germline V gene, CDR1 is MNHEY and CDR2 is SVGEGT. The CDR3 nucleotides read TGTGCCAGCAGTTATACGGGAGGAGCGGGGACCGGGGAGCTGTTTTTT. It is translated as CASSYTGGAGTGELFF.

The genes are TRBV14 and TRBJ2-5, with D possibly called TRBD1 or TRBD2 (5 bases each). The ends were cut back, 5 bases at V and 2 bases at J, with 15 bases in the middle. The germline V gene has CDR1 SGHDN and CDR2 FVKESK. The CDR3 loop spans 15 amino acids. CDR3 bases: TGTGCCAGCAGCAAATGGGACGAAAAACAAGAGACCCAGTACTTC. Residues: CASSKWDEKQETQYF. Based on the CDR3 plus reference TRBV14 and TRBJ2-5, the full variable domain is EAGVTQFPSHSVIEKGQTVTLRCDPISGHDNLYWYRRVMGKEIKFLLHFVKESKQDESGMPNNRFLAERTGGTYSTLKVQPAELEDSGVYFCASSKWDEKQETQYFGPGTRLLVL.

This clonotype was detected only a few times. V and J are TRBV4-3 and TRBJ2-7; D ambiguous. The CDR3 has 15 amino acids. V was cut by 0 bases and J by 4 bases, with 13 bases left in between. CDR1 and CDR2 (germline): LGHNA, YSLEER. The CDR3 DNA follows: TGCGCCAGCAGCCAAGATTCCCTCCAGCAATACGAGCAGTACTTC. The encoded protein is CASSQDSLQQYEQYF.

This clonotype was counted between two and nine times. The genes are TRBV20-1 and TRBJ1-1; D possibly corresponds to TRBD1 (6 bases). CDR3 size: 13 residues. V gave up 1 base and J gave up 5 bases, with 11 bases separating them. Germline loops: CDR1 DFQATT, CDR2 SNEGSKA (reference sequence). Written as DNA, the CDR3 is TGCAGTGCTAGAGTAGGGGGGAGGACTGAAGCTTTCTTT. Translated, it gives CSARVGGRTEAFF.